The text below deals with one T cell receptor (beta chain). The antigen remains undetermined. Use of 60 Vbeta and 13 Jbeta primers characterized the PCR. Some clones are missing from TCRdb's copy, which holds only in-frame ones; the method was immunoSEQ multiplex PCR. The data hold around 120,000 clones, with 60% to 80% observed a single time. This CDR3 region has 15 residues. The J segment lost 4 bases and the V segment lost 1 base, leaving 5 bases of the junction unmatched. Germline V gives CDR1 MDHEN, CDR2 SYDVKM. The sample originates from a study of cytomegalovirus exposure and HLA in healthy donors. Regarding the study as a whole: According to an earlier analysis, most TCR beta V segments yielded productive rearrangements about 87% or about 30% of the time. Researchers had no immune exposure information except CMV serostatus available. Analysis was carried out at a later point, and it linked a missense DCLRE1C variant to TCR beta V- and J-gene trimming. V segments that were indistinguishable, TRBV6-2 and TRBV6-3 among them, were omitted from analysis.

This sequence joins TRBV28 and TRBJ2-5; 8 bases agree with TRBD1. The clonotype comes from a man aged 50-60 years in good health and CMV-seropositive. The sequencing input was PBMCs. CDR3 DNA: TGTGCCAGCAGTTTATACCCAGGGGGCCCAGAGACCCAGTACTTC. This sequence encodes CASSLYPGGPETQYF.